This T cell receptor (beta chain) is drawn from a study of cytomegalovirus exposure and HLA in healthy donors. Broader study findings: Some highly shared sequence variants likely arose as a pipeline artifact. Cytomegalovirus-associated status was assigned to 164 TCR beta chains.

The PCR contained 60 Vbeta and 13 Jbeta primers. Authors' data handling: Among the unique TCR beta chains that a later analysis counted, about 81 million in all, about 12 million were shared. Using immunoSEQ multiplex PCR, the repertoire was profiled, and TCRdb retains in-frame clones only, with some absent. Clone size and the V and J calls come from that table; the DNA yielded D and trimming. Of 100,000 or so clones in the sample, 75% to 90% were seen once. To note about this clone: Antigen unknown.

Material for sequencing was PBMCs. This clonotype was obtained from a man aged 25-40 years in good health and CMV-seropositive.

CDR3 sequence reads: CASSLGQGGEKLFF. The CDR3 DNA reads as TGTGCCAGCAGCTTAGGACAGGGGGGTGAAAAACTGTTTTTT. The J gene is TRBJ1-4, the V gene TRBV5-8; TRBD1 aligns across 10 bases. J lost 7 bases, V lost 2 bases, and 2 bases had no gene match. The CDR3 runs to 14 residues. Per germline, CDR1 SGHTS and CDR2 YDEGEE.